This TCR beta chain appears in the sequencing data of a study of blood T cells in healthy people across ages. Study as a whole: Capture via template switching afforded approximately one barcoded beta molecule per two T cells.

CDR3 length: 18 residues. Germline values: CDR1 SGHKS, CDR2 YYEKEE (reference sequence). Trimming took 4 bases from V and 7 from J, leaving 24 bases between them. Through a sample-barcoded 5' primer and a J-beta primer mix, a second PCR was run for 7 to 11 cycles. Template switching added a 12-random-nucleotide identifier to every cDNA molecule. Each sample yielded at least 2.5 million CDR3-containing paired-end reads. TCRdb reprocessed the 5' RACE reads via MiXCR and lists one record per CDR3 protein. The sample has hundreds of thousands of distinct CDR3 sequences; 35% to 40% are singletons. Per sample, a minimum of 6 million PBMCs were isolated.

This clonotype was sampled from a man between 18 and 35 years old in good health. The sequencing sample was made of blood. The chain is built from TRBV5-5 and TRBJ1-6, with TRBD1 as a possible D gene (6 bases). The CDR3 sequence is CASSHFLTTGRENSPLHF. The DNA of the CDR3 is TGTGCCAGCAGCCACTTTCTTACCACAGGGAGGGAGAATTCACCCCTCCACTTT.